This record covers a single TCR beta chain. What it binds is not known. Researchers took blood at baseline, on cycle 4 day 1, and on cycle 7 day 1. This specimen belongs to a study of OX40 agonist ivuxolimab in advanced cancers. Study in general: The dose-escalation group included hepatocellular carcinoma, melanoma, renal cell carcinoma and head and neck cancer. Study-level findings and limits: At doses 0.1 to 3.0 mg/kg, CD4+ and CD8+ clones expanded.

Clones were read by immunoSEQ multiplex PCR, and TCRdb kept only the in-frame ones, dropping some. The sample lists 81,000 or so clones; about 89% were seen once. Sequencing was performed on CD4+ or CD8+ T cells sorted from blood, taken in a trial of the OX40 agonist ivuxolimab. This clonotype was obtained from an adult with an advanced solid tumor such as melanoma, head and neck, liver or kidney cancer.

The CDR3 sequence is CASSLGLAAYNEQFF. The CDR3 nucleotides are TGTGCCAGCAGCTTAGGTCTAGCCGCCTACAATGAGCAGTTCTTC. The rearrangement uses TRBV7-2 and TRBJ2-1, with D possibly TRBD2 on 5 matching bases. The CDR3 spans 15 residues. V dropped 1 base and J dropped 2 bases, with 9 bases sitting between them. Germline CDR1 SGHTA, CDR2 FQGNSA. Drawing the rest from reference TRBV7-2 and TRBJ2-1, the complete variable domain is GAGVSQSPSNKVTEKGKDVELRCDPISGHTALYWYRQSLGQGLEFLIYFQGNSAPDKSGLPSDRFSAERTGGSVSTLTIQRTQQEDSAVYLCASSLGLAAYNEQFFGPGTRLTVL.